Below, 29 T cell receptor beta chains from the same sample are listed, as sequenced in a study of blood T cell repertoires in COVID-19. The repertoire was sequenced with immunoSEQ multiplex PCR; TCRdb's copy has only in-frame clones and lacks some. The sample holds 200,000 to 250,000 clones; around 86% are singletons and the top ten take roughly 3%. The sample consisted of peripheral blood. Receptors originate from a woman aged 25 to 45 who had recovered from COVID-19.

The chain has TRBV6-5 and TRBJ1-5; no definite D call. The CDR3 loop spans 15 amino acids. V was cut by 0 bases and J by 0 bases, with 6 bases left in between. Germline loops: CDR1 MNHEY, CDR2 SVGAGI. CDR3 bases: TGTGCCAGCAGTTACTCACTGAATAGCAATCAGCCCCAGCATTTT. It specifies CASSYSLNSNQPQHF.

V and J are TRBV5-1 and TRBJ2-1, with TRBD1 matching 10 bases. Germline loops: CDR1 SGHRS, CDR2 YFSETQ. V shed 4 bases and J 6 bases; nucleotides not matched to a gene: 7. The CDR3 contains 15 residues. This CDR3 is CASSRSGQGGNEQFF. The CDR3, as DNA: TGCGCCAGCAGCCGCTCCGGACAGGGGGGCAATGAGCAGTTCTTC.

The chain links TRBV24-1 to TRBJ1-2; 10 bases line up with TRBD1. In germline, CDR1 is KGHDR, CDR2 SFDVKD. The CDR3 spans 14 residues. V lost 2 bases to trimming and J lost 8 bases; unmatched junction nucleotides: 4. The CDR3 DNA reads as TGTGCCACCAGTGATTCATGGACAGGGGGAGGCTACACCTTC. Amino acid sequence: CATSDSWTGGGYTF.

This chain links TRBV5-1 with TRBJ1-2; D is possibly TRBD1 (6 bases). The CDR3 is 15 amino acids. V was cut by 2 bases and J by 8 bases, with 19 bases left in between. The germline gives CDR1 SGHRS, CDR2 YFSETQ. Here the CDR3 reads CASSFIMAGENGYTF. In DNA, the CDR3 is TGCGCCAGCAGCTTCATAATGGCAGGGGAAAACGGCTACACCTTC.

This clone was counted a few times. V gene TRBV6-1 combines with J gene TRBJ2-7; D possibly corresponds to TRBD1 (5 bases). This CDR3 region has 14 residues. Trimming took 3 bases from V and 0 from J, leaving 9 bases between them. The germline CDR1 and CDR2 sequences are MNHNS and SASEGT. The CDR3 region has the DNA TGTGCCAGCAGTGATCGACAGTACTCCTACGAGCAGTACTTC. Its translation: CASSDRQYSYEQYF.

V and J are TRBV5-1 and TRBJ2-5; D gene ambiguous. The germline V and J ends were trimmed by 0 bases and 4 bases, with 7 bases remaining between them. Germline V lookup: CDR1 SGHRS, CDR2 YFSETQ. CDR3 size: 13 residues. The CDR3 protein is CASSLESSETQYF. The DNA of the CDR3 is TGCGCCAGCAGCTTGGAGAGTTCAGAGACCCAGTACTTC. The whole variable domain, remainder taken from reference TRBV5-1 and TRBJ2-5, is KAGVTQTPRYLIKTRGQQVTLSCSPISGHRSVSWYQQTPGQGLQFLFEYFSETQRNKGNFPGRFSGRQFSNSRSEMNVSTLELGDSALYLCASSLESSETQYFGPGTRLLVL.

The chain has TRBV27 and TRBJ2-7; 7 bases agree with TRBD1. V shed 6 bases and J 3 bases; nucleotides not matched to a gene: 8. Germline CDR1 is MNHEY and CDR2 is SMNVEV (reference sequence). The CDR3 has 14 amino acids. CDR3 protein: CASRLGTVHYEQYF. For the CDR3, the DNA is TGTGCCAGCAGGTTGGGGACAGTCCACTACGAGCAGTACTTC.

The chain couples TRBV6-5 to TRBJ1-5, with a possible D match to TRBD1 (5 bases). The V and J ends lost 0 bases and 5 bases respectively, with 11 bases between them. Per the germline V gene, CDR1 is MNHEY and CDR2 is SVGAGI. This CDR3 contains 15 residues. The DNA of the CDR3 is TGTGCCAGCAGTTACTCTGGGGGAGGGGATCAGCCCCAGCATTTT. Protein: CASSYSGGGDQPQHF.

This clone was seen just once. The chain couples TRBV5-1 to TRBJ2-3; D perhaps matches TRBD2 (6 bases). The CDR3 is 15 amino acids. V was cut by 2 bases and J by 1 base, with 11 bases left in between. Germline V lookup: CDR1 SGHRS, CDR2 YFSETQ. The CDR3 protein is CASSFTSWGTDTQYF. The CDR3 DNA reads TGCGCCAGCAGCTTTACTAGCTGGGGCACAGATACGCAGTATTTT.

The chain couples TRBV6-5 to TRBJ1-2; D is perhaps TRBD1 (6 bases). Trimming took 8 bases from V and 6 from J, leaving 13 bases between them. This CDR3 is built from 12 residues. Germline CDR1 reads MNHEY; CDR2 reads SVGAGI. In DNA form, the CDR3 reads TGTGCCAGCCTTCAACAGGGCCATGGCTACACCTTC. Translated, it gives CASLQQGHGYTF.

CDR3 sequence: CASSLVQGNSYGYTF. The DNA for the CDR3 is TGTGCCAGCAGCTTGGTCCAGGGCAATAGCTATGGCTACACCTTC. The chain recombines TRBV5-4 with TRBJ1-2; the D gene is possibly TRBD1 (5 bases). Germline CDR1 reads SGHNT; CDR2 reads YYREEE (reference sequence). This CDR3 is 15 amino acids long. The V end was cut by 0 bases, the J end by 4 bases, with 13 bases between. The complete variable domain, with remaining parts taken from reference TRBV5-4 and TRBJ1-2, reads ETGVTQSPTHLIKTRGQQVTLRCSSQSGHNTVSWYQQALGQGPQFIFQYYREEENGRGNFPPRFSGLQFPNYSSELNVNALELDDSALYLCASSLVQGNSYGYTFGSGTRLTVV.

Only one count was recorded for this clone. The chain joins TRBV25-1 to TRBJ2-2; D call uncertain. The germline V gene has CDR1 MGHDK and CDR2 SYGVNS. Deletions cut 6 bases from V and 1 base from J, with 9 bases between. This CDR3 comprises 14 residues. CDR3 sequence: CASSQRQNTGELFF. CDR3 nucleotides: TGTGCCAGCAGCCAACGACAGAACACCGGGGAGCTGTTTTTT. The whole variable domain, remainder taken from reference TRBV25-1 and TRBJ2-2, is EADIYQTPRYLVIGTGKKITLECSQTMGHDKMYWYQQDPGMELHLIHYSYGVNSTEKGDLSSESTVSRIRTEHFPLTLESARPSHTSQYLCASSQRQNTGELFFGEGSRLTVL.

The chain joins TRBV7-8 to TRBJ2-2; TRBD1 matches 7 bases. Germline V gene lookup returns CDR1 SGHVS and CDR2 FQNEAQ. The length of the CDR3 is 14 residues. V was pared by 7 bases and J by 3 bases, with 5 bases of the junction left unmatched. The CDR3 reads CASTKTGYTGELFF. In DNA form, the CDR3 reads TGTGCCAGCACCAAGACAGGGTACACCGGGGAGCTGTTTTTT.

This clone was observed once. CDR3 loop: CASSSRGFNNEKLFF. The CDR3 DNA sequence: TGTGCCAGCAGCTCAAGGGGCTTCAATAATGAAAAACTGTTTTTT. This chain connects TRBV13 to TRBJ1-4, with D perhaps TRBD1 (5 bases). V lost 4 bases to trimming and J lost 4 bases, with 13 bases between them. Germline values: CDR1 PRHDT, CDR2 FYEKMQ (reference sequence). The length of the CDR3 is 15 residues.

The gene calls are TRBV7-9 and TRBJ2-3, with D hard to call. The V gene lost 5 bases and the J gene lost 2 bases, with 8 bases spanning the gap. CDR1 and CDR2 (germline): SEHNR, FQNEAQ (reference sequence). CDR3 length: 13 amino acids. The CDR3 region has the DNA TGTGCCAGCAGCCCCCAGGTCACAGATACGCAGTATTTT. This gives the protein CASSPQVTDTQYF.

The chain recombines TRBV19 with TRBJ1-4; tentatively, D is TRBD1 (6 bases). Trimming pared 5 bases from V and 7 bases from J, leaving 14 bases between. Germline V gene sequence: CDR1 LNHDA, CDR2 SQIVND (reference sequence). This CDR3 has 14 residues. CDR3 coding DNA: TGTGCCAGTAGTCGGGGACACCGAAGTGAAAAACTGTTTTTT. Its protein product is CASSRGHRSEKLFF. Supplemented by reference TRBV19 and TRBJ1-4, the full variable domain reads DGGITQSPKYLFRKEGQNVTLSCEQNLNHDAMYWYRQDPGQGLRLIYYSQIVNDFQKGDIAEGYSVSREKKESFPLTVTSAQKNPTAFYLCASSRGHRSEKLFFGSGTQLSVL.

The chain has TRBV7-6 and TRBJ2-1; 12 nucleotides match TRBD2. After removal of 5 bases from V and 5 bases from J, the junction contained 10 bases not matched to a gene. Per germline, CDR1 SGHVS and CDR2 FNYEAQ. The CDR3 spans 17 residues. The chain's CDR3 is CASSLRLAGAPNNEQFF. The CDR3 bases are TGTGCCAGCAGCCTCCGACTAGCGGGGGCCCCTAACAATGAGCAGTTCTTC.

This chain connects TRBV27 to TRBJ2-2, with 8 bases matching TRBD1. V was pared by 1 base and J by 0 bases, with 13 bases of the junction left unmatched. The length of the CDR3 is 20 residues. Germline lookup yields CDR1 MNHEY and CDR2 SMNVEV (reference sequence). The CDR3 loop reads CASSLYPHAQGATNTGELFF. In DNA, the CDR3 is TGTGCCAGCAGTTTATATCCCCACGCCCAGGGGGCAACGAACACCGGGGAGCTGTTTTTT.

This clone has a single count. V gene TRBV5-1 combines with J gene TRBJ2-2; 8 bases align to TRBD2. CDR1 and CDR2 from the germline V gene are SGHRS and YFSETQ. V dropped 4 bases and J dropped 4; count of bases not matched to a gene: 6. The CDR3 sequence is 15 residues long. The CDR3 region is CASSPPGLGTGELFF. In nucleotides, the CDR3 is TGCGCCAGCAGCCCTCCGGGACTAGGCACCGGGGAGCTGTTTTTT.

The V call is TRBV18, the J call TRBJ2-3; possibly TRBD2 for D (7 bases). Germline CDR1 is KGHSH and CDR2 is LQKENI. V lost 4 bases and J 4 bases, leaving 21 bases between the germline ends. This CDR3 spans 17 amino acids. CDR3 coding DNA: TGTGCCAGCTCACAACCCCCGAGGGGGGGGCGGGCAGATACGCAGTATTTT. This translates into CASSQPPRGGRADTQYF.

This clone was found a few times. The CDR3 is CASSPFRQGEFNEQYF. The CDR3 DNA is TGTGCCAGCAGCCCTTTTCGACAGGGGGAGTTCAACGAGCAGTACTTC. The V and J genes are TRBV2 and TRBJ2-7, with 9 positions matching TRBD1. Germline loops: CDR1 SNHLY, CDR2 FYNNEI. The ends lost 6 bases at V and 5 bases at J; junction bases unmatched: 14. This CDR3 contains 16 residues.

V gene TRBV13 combines with J gene TRBJ2-3; 9 nucleotides align to TRBD2. This CDR3 contains 16 residues. From germline, CDR1 is PRHDT and CDR2 FYEKMQ (reference sequence). The V and J ends lost 2 bases and 2 bases, in that order; junction bases with no gene match: 5. CDR3 sequence: CASSLRAGGHTDTQYF. Written as DNA, the CDR3 is TGTGCCAGCAGCTTAAGAGCGGGGGGACACACAGATACGCAGTATTTT.

Written as DNA, the CDR3 is TGTGCCACCAGCCCGACAGCAGTTAGGAACACCGGGGAGCTGTTTTTT. This sequence encodes CATSPTAVRNTGELFF. This sequence joins TRBV15 and TRBJ2-2; tentatively, D is TRBD1 (5 bases). CDR1 LNHNV and CDR2 YYDKDF come from the germline V gene (reference sequence). This CDR3 is 16 amino acids long. Trimming pared 5 bases from V and 1 base from J, leaving 14 bases between.

The gene calls are TRBV3-1 (or the pseudogene TRBV3-2) and TRBJ1-4; D is unclear. The CDR3 runs 13 residues. CDR1 is LGHDT and CDR2 is YNNKEL in the germline V gene (reference sequence). V lost 5 bases and J 7 bases, leaving 11 bases between the germline ends. The CDR3 spells CASSSTPGEKLFF. CDR3 coding DNA: TGTGCCAGCAGCTCGACGCCAGGTGAAAAACTGTTTTTT.

This chain links TRBV2 with TRBJ2-7, with D maybe TRBD1 (6 bases). Per germline, CDR1 SNHLY and CDR2 FYNNEI. CDR3 length equals 12 residues. The V gene lost 6 bases and the J gene lost 9 bases, with 15 bases spanning the gap. Here the CDR3 DNA reads TGTGCCAGCAGCGAACAGGGTTTCCTGCAGTACTTC. It is translated as CASSEQGFLQYF.

The chain employs TRBV28 and TRBJ1-1; D gene ambiguous. The CDR3 totals 12 residues. V was trimmed by 10 bases and J by 0 bases, leaving 9 bases between them. Germline V lookup: CDR1 MDHEN, CDR2 SYDVKM. The CDR3 is CATTQVNTEAFF. The CDR3 bases are TGTGCCACTACCCAGGTGAACACTGAAGCTTTCTTT.

J is TRBJ2-7 and V is TRBV6-5; D remains ambiguous. Germline lookup yields CDR1 MNHEY and CDR2 SVGAGI. Trimming shortened V by 6 bases and J by 3 bases, and 12 bases separated the two germline ends. The CDR3 covers 13 residues. The CDR3 bases are TGTGCCAGCAGCCTTAACAGCAACTACGAGCAGTACTTC. As protein: CASSLNSNYEQYF.

The chain is built from TRBV7-7 and TRBJ2-2, with 8 bases lining up with TRBD1. This CDR3 is built from 17 residues. Germline V lookup: CDR1 SSHAT, CDR2 FNYEAQ (reference sequence). V was clipped by 5 bases and J by 1 base; unmatched bases: 9. The CDR3 DNA is TGTGCCAGCAGCCCGTGGACCGGGACAGGGAACACCGGGGAGCTGTTTTTT. Protein: CASSPWTGTGNTGELFF.

The chain combines TRBV19 with TRBJ1-2, with TRBD1 matching over 8 bases. The CDR3 spans 14 residues. The V and J ends lost 5 bases and 3 bases, in that order; junction bases with no gene match: 5. In germline, CDR1 is LNHDA, CDR2 SQIVND (reference sequence). This chain's CDR3 is CASSVRDRHYGYTF. The CDR3, as DNA: TGTGCCAGTAGTGTGAGGGACAGGCACTATGGCTACACCTTC.